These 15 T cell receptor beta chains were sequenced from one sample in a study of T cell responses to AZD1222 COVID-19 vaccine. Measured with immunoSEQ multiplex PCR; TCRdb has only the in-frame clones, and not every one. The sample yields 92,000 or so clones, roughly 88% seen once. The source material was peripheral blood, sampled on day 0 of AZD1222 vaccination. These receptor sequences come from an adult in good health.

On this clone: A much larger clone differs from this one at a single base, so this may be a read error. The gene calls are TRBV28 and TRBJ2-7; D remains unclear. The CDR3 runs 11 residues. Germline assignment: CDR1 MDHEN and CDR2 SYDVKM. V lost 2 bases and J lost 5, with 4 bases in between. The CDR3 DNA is TGTGCCAGCAGTTTAGGACACGAGCAGTACTTC. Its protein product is CASSLGHEQYF.

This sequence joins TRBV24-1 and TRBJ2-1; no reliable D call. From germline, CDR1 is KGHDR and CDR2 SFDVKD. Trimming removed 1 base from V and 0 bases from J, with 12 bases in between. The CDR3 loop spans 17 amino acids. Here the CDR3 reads CATSDFSGQSSYNEQFF. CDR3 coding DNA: TGTGCCACCAGTGATTTTTCCGGGCAAAGCTCCTACAATGAGCAGTTCTTC.

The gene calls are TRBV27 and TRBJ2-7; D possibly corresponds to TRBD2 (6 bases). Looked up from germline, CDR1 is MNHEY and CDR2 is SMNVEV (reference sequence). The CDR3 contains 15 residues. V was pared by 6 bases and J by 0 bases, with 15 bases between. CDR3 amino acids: CASSPLRGISYEQYF. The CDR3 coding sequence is TGTGCCAGCAGCCCCCTTCGGGGGATCTCCTACGAGCAGTACTTC.

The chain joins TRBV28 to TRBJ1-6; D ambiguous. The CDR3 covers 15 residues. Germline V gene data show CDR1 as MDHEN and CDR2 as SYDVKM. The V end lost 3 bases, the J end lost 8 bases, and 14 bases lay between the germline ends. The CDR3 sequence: CASSLIGRVDSPLHF. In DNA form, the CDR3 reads TGTGCCAGCAGTTTGATTGGGAGGGTTGATTCACCCCTCCACTTT.

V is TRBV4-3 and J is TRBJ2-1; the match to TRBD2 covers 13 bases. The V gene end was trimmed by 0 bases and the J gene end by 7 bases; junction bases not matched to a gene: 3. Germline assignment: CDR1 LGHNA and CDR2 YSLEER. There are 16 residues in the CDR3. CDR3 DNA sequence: TGCGCCAGCAGCCAAGATGGACTAGCGGGAGTAAATGAGCAGTTCTTC. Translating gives CASSQDGLAGVNEQFF.

CDR3 DNA sequence: TGCAGTGCTCCCGGGACAGGGAGAGCTTTCTTT. Amino acid sequence: CSAPGTGRAFF. V is TRBV20-1 and J is TRBJ1-1, with 9 nucleotides matching TRBD1. This CDR3 is built from 11 residues. The germline V gene encodes CDR1 DFQATT and CDR2 SNEGSKA (reference sequence). Trimming took 5 bases from V and 10 from J; bases not matched to a gene: 5.

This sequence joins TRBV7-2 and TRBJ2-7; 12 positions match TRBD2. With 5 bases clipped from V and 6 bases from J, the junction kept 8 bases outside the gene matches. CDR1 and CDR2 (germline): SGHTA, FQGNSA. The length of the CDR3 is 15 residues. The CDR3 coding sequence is TGTGCCAGCAGCCCCGCCCCACTAGCGGGAGGCGAGCAGTACTTC. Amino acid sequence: CASSPAPLAGGEQYF. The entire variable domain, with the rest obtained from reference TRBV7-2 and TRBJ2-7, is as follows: GAGVSQSPSNKVTEKGKDVELRCDPISGHTALYWYRQSLGQGLEFLIYFQGNSAPDKSGLPSDRFSAERTGGSVSTLTIQRTQQEDSAVYLCASSPAPLAGGEQYFGPGTRLTVT.

The CDR3 region has the DNA TGTGCCAGCAGCTCCCTAGCGGGACTTCGAGAGACCCAGTACTTC. Amino acids: CASSSLAGLRETQYF. The chain couples TRBV7-3 to TRBJ2-5; TRBD2 matches 9 bases. The CDR3 runs 15 residues. CDR1 SGHTA and CDR2 FQGTGA come from the germline V gene. V was pared by 4 bases and J by 4 bases, with 7 bases of the junction left unmatched. The full variable domain, rest sourced from reference TRBV7-3 and TRBJ2-5, is GAGVSQTPSNKVTEKGKYVELRCDPISGHTALYWYRQSLGQGPEFLIYFQGTGAADDSGLPNDRFFAVRPEGSVSTLKIQRTERGDSAVYLCASSSLAGLRETQYFGPGTRLLVL.

CDR3 bases: TGTGCCAGCAGTGACAGGGATGGCTACACCTTC. It codes for CASSDRDGYTF. This rearrangement joins TRBV6-2 or TRBV6-3 to TRBJ1-2; 7 nucleotides match TRBD1. V gave up 5 bases and J gave up 6 bases; unmatched junction bases: 0. The CDR3 length is 11 residues. CDR1 MNHEY and CDR2 SVGEGT come from the germline V gene.

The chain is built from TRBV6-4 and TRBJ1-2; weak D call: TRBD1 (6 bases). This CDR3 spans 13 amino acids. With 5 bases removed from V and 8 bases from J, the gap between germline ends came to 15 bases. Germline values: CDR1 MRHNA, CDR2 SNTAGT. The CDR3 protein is CASSPTGTEGYTF. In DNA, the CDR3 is TGTGCCAGCAGTCCAACAGGGACGGAAGGCTACACCTTC.

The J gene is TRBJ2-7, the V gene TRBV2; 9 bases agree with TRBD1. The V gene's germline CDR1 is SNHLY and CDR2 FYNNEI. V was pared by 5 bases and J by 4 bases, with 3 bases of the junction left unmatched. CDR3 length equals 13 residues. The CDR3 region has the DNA TGTGCCAGCAGTAGGGACAGGGATTACGAGCAGTACTTC. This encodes CASSRDRDYEQYF. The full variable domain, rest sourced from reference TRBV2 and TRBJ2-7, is EPEVTQTPSHQVTQMGQEVILRCVPISNHLYFYWYRQILGQKVEFLVSFYNNEISEKSEIFDDQFSVERPDGSNFTLKIRSTKLEDSAMYFCASSRDRDYEQYFGPGTRLTVT.

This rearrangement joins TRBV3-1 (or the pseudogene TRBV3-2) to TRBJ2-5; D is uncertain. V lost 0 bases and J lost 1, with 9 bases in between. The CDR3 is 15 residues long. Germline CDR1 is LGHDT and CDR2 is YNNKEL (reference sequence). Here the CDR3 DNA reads TGTGCCAGCAGCCAAGATTCCCAGCGCCAAGAGACCCAGTACTTC. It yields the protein CASSQDSQRQETQYF.

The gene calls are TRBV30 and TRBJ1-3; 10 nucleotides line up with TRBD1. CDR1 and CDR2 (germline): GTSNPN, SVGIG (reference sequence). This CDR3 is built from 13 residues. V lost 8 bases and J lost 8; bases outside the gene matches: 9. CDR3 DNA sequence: TGTGCCACACGACAGGGGGCGGCGGACACCATATATTTT. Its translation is CATRQGAADTIYF.

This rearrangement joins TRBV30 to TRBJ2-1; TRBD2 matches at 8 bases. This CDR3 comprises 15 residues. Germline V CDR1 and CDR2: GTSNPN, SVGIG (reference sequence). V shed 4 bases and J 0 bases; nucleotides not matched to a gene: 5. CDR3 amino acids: CAWKLAGLSYNEQFF. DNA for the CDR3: TGTGCCTGGAAGTTAGCGGGGCTCTCCTACAATGAGCAGTTCTTC.

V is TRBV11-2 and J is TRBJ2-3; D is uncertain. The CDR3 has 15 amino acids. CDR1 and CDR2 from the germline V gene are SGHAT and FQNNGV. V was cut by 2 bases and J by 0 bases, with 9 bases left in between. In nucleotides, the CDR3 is TGTGCCAGCAGCTTATTGTTGTCTAGCACAGATACGCAGTATTTT. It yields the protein CASSLLLSSTDTQYF. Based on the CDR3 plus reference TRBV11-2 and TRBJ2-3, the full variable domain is EAGVAQSPRYKIIEKRQSVAFWCNPISGHATLYWYQQILGQGPKLLIQFQNNGVVDDSQLPKDRFSAERLKGVDSTLKIQPAKLEDSAVYLCASSLLLSSTDTQYFGPGTRLTVL.